These T cell receptor beta chains were read from a single sample in a study of shared clonotypes between healthy human individuals. Here immunoSEQ multiplex PCR was the method, and the copy in TCRdb shows in-frame clones only, minus some. Among roughly 510,000 clones listed, around 79% were seen once. Sample: PBMCs. The receptors were gathered from a woman aged 40 to 50 in good health. Some clones in this sample may be carry-over from other donors' samples. Each CDR3 is given with its conserved first and last residue. D genes are given only for firm matches. Some rows mark clone size as missing; the rest say once, few, many or name a class of expanded clone.

CDR3 protein: CASSLGGESSYEQYF
CDR3 DNA: TGTGCCAGCAGCTTGGGCGGGGAGTCGTCCTACGAGCAGTACTTC
J gene: TRBJ2-7
V gene: TRBV5-4
D gene: NA
clone size: NA

CDR3 protein: CSVEDPRTPTYEQYF
CDR3 DNA: TGCAGCGTTGAAGACCCGAGGACACCGACCTACGAGCAGTACTTC
J gene: TRBJ2-7
V gene: TRBV29-1
D gene: NA
clone size: once

CDR3 protein: CASSLALAGLAEQYF
CDR3 DNA: TGTGCCAGCAGCTTAGCTCTAGCGGGGCTGGCTGAGCAGTACTTC
J gene: TRBJ2-5
V gene: TRBV7-9
D gene: TRBD2
clone size: NA

CDR3 protein: CASSSGLAGGQQGSTDTQYF
CDR3 DNA: TGTGCCAGTAGTTCCGGACTAGCGGGAGGCCAACAGGGTAGCACAGATACGCAGTATTTT
J gene: TRBJ2-3
V gene: TRBV19
D gene: TRBD2
clone size: NA

CDR3 protein: CASSDTGEPYNEQFF
CDR3 DNA: TGTGCCAGCAGTGATACAGGGGAACCCTACAATGAGCAGTTCTTC
J gene: TRBJ2-1
V gene: TRBV28
D gene: TRBD1
clone size: few

CDR3 protein: CASTGGTDYEQYF
CDR3 DNA: TGTGCCAGCACCGGGGGGACAGACTACGAGCAGTACTTC
J gene: TRBJ2-7
V gene: TRBV2
D gene: NA
clone size: NA

CDR3 protein: CAISKTSGTTYEQYF
CDR3 DNA: TGTGCCATCAGCAAGACTAGCGGGACTACCTACGAGCAGTACTTC
J gene: TRBJ2-7
V gene: TRBV10-3
D gene: TRBD2
clone size: NA

CDR3 protein: CAWSLSGLNEQYF
CDR3 DNA: TGTGCCTGGAGTCTTAGCGGGCTCAACGAGCAGTACTTC
J gene: TRBJ2-7
V gene: TRBV30
D gene: TRBD2
clone size: NA

CDR3 protein: CASSLADNYLNEQFF
CDR3 DNA: TGCGCCAGCAGCTTGGCCGATAACTACCTCAATGAGCAGTTCTTC
J gene: TRBJ2-1
V gene: TRBV5-1
D gene: NA
clone size: NA

CDR3 protein: CAWSGESEQFF
CDR3 DNA: TGTGCCTGGAGTGGGGAGAGTGAGCAGTTCTTC
J gene: TRBJ2-1
V gene: TRBV30
D gene: NA
clone size: NA

CDR3 protein: CASSTLGRITEAFF
CDR3 DNA: TGTGCCAGCAGCACTTTAGGCAGGATCACTGAAGCTTTCTTT
J gene: TRBJ1-1
V gene: TRBV5-6
D gene: NA
clone size: NA

CDR3 protein: CASGQANYEQYF
CDR3 DNA: TGTGCATCGGGACAGGCTAACTACGAGCAGTACTTC
J gene: TRBJ2-7
V gene: TRBV30
D gene: TRBD1
clone size: NA

CDR3 protein: CASSISGGVAIYF
CDR3 DNA: TGTGCCAGCAGCATTAGTGGTGGGGTCGCCATATATTTT
J gene: TRBJ1-3
V gene: TRBV11-3
D gene: NA
clone size: NA

CDR3 protein: CASSPNMDQPQHF
CDR3 DNA: TGTGCCAGCAGCCCAAATATGGATCAGCCCCAGCATTTT
J gene: TRBJ1-5
V gene: TRBV7-9
D gene: NA
clone size: NA

CDR3 protein: CASSLLKGGDEQFF
CDR3 DNA: TGCGCCAGCAGCTTGTTGAAGGGGGGCGATGAGCAGTTCTTC
J gene: TRBJ2-1
V gene: TRBV5-1
D gene: NA
clone size: NA

CDR3 protein: CASTVGDPYEQYF
CDR3 DNA: TGCGCCAGCACTGTAGGGGACCCCTACGAGCAGTACTTC
J gene: TRBJ2-7
V gene: TRBV5-1
D gene: NA
clone size: NA

CDR3 protein: CASSRLAGSPDTQYF
CDR3 DNA: TGTGCCAGCAGCAGACTAGCGGGCTCCCCAGATACGCAGTATTTT
J gene: TRBJ2-3
V gene: TRBV7-7
D gene: TRBD2
clone size: NA

CDR3 protein: CAIRLSGQGDYGYTF
CDR3 DNA: TGTGCCATCAGACTCAGCGGACAGGGGGATTATGGCTACACCTTC
J gene: TRBJ1-2
V gene: TRBV10-3
D gene: TRBD1
clone size: NA

CDR3 protein: CASRYWTSGSLDTQYF
CDR3 DNA: TGCGCCAGCAGATACTGGACTAGCGGGAGTCTAGATACGCAGTATTTT
J gene: TRBJ2-3
V gene: TRBV5-1
D gene: TRBD2
clone size: NA

CDR3 protein: CASRKGGFETGELFF
CDR3 DNA: TGTGCCAGCCGAAAAGGGGGCTTCGAGACCGGGGAGCTGTTTTTT
J gene: TRBJ2-2
V gene: TRBV2
D gene: TRBD1
clone size: NA